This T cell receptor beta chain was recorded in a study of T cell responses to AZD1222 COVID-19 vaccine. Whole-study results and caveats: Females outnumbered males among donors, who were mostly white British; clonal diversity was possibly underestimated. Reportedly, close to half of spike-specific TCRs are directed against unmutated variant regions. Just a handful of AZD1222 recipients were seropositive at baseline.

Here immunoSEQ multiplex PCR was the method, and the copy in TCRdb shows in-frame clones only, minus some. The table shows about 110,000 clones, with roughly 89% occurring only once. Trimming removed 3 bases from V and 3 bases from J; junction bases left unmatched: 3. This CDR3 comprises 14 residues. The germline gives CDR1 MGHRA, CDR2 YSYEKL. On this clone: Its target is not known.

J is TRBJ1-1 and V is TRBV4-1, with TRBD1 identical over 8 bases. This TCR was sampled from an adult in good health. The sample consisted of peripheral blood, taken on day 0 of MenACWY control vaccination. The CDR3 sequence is CASSHTDRDTEAFF. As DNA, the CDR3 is TGCGCCAGCAGCCATACGGACAGGGACACTGAAGCTTTCTTT.